The subject of this entry is one T cell receptor beta chain. It lacks a known antigen. Base qualities are not at hand, and no much larger clone is one base apart. Looking up the germline V gene yields CDR1 MDHEN and CDR2 SYDVKM. Its CDR3 holds 16 amino acids, cysteine through phenylalanine. Of all the DNA, just the CDR3 is kept, 48 bases in frame from base 1. Ends trimmed: V by 1 base, J by 5 bases; bases unmatched to a gene: 8. These data come from a study of blood T cell repertoires in COVID-19 (TCRdb year 2020). Study-level background: Collaborator samples came from the United States, Italy and Spain and covered acute and convalescent phases of COVID-19. The material from the prospective study consisted of cDNA or gDNA derived from T cells, B-cell-depleted T cells, or PBMCs. A freely available public database, intended as a resource for researchers studying the immune response to SARS-CoV-2, is where the repertoires were released. The sample metadata nearly always contained a de-identified subject ID, COVID-19 status, age in years and sex. Deeply sampled blood TCRbeta repertoires from subjects exposed to, actively infected with, or recovered from COVID-19 were included in the dataset. HLA class I and class II types, where available, came from metadata supplied by the sample provider rather than from assay-based typing. Samples came from the ongoing ImmuneRACE study (first 160 participants) plus 1,254 subjects from 6 global collaborators.

The immunoSEQ Assay, a bias-controlled multiplex PCR, was used to amplify TCRbeta CDR3 regions from genomic DNA. On the authors' methods: Within the assay, amplification of reference gene primers was used to estimate how many nucleated cells each sample contained. To quantify the absolute abundance of each unique TCRbeta CDR3 rearrangement, sequence reads were collapsed and filtered. Productive Simpson clonality was computed per sample as the square root of Simpson's diversity index over productive rearrangements. The table was pulled from immuneACCESS by TCRdb, which kept in-frame rearrangements only. Such tables lose some clones; where checked, under half of the loss comes from unresolved V genes, and the rest has no known cause. V and J calls and clone size are given by that table; D and trimming were obtained from the DNA. The sample has roughly 80,000 clones on record, less than 90% of them singletons. The ten largest clones add up to 7% to 10% of the sample.

Each collaborating institution followed its own protocols to collect whole blood in K2EDTA tubes. For TCRbeta analysis, collaborators shipped samples as frozen whole blood, isolated PBMCs, or DNA extracted from either of those sample types. The research as a whole found: The quantity of clinical and demographic metadata differed by source and by participant and was supplied without curation.

This sequence originates from a human donor in a cohort sampled during active COVID-19. The sequencing input was peripheral blood. This chain is built from TRBV28 and TRBJ1-2, with 9 central nucleotides matching TRBD1. The DNA sequence is TGTGCCAGCAGTTTATACAGGGGGCGCCCGGATTATGGCTACACCTTC. Its translation is CASSLYRGRPDYGYTF.